This T cell receptor (beta chain) was sequenced for a study of identical twins. In TCRdb, the 5' RACE reads were re-called with MiXCR into one record per CDR3 protein. The table shows roughly 260,000 distinct CDR3 sequences, with about an eighth occurring only once. V was cut by 0 bases and J by 2 bases, with 23 bases left in between. Per germline, CDR1 DFQATT and CDR2 SNEGSKA (reference sequence). The CDR3 length is 18 residues. This clonotype was detected only a few times. The sequence was obtained from a woman aged 18-29 years in good health. Sequencing was done on a sample of memory (CD45RO+) T cells sorted from blood. J is TRBJ2-7 and V is TRBV20-1; D is possibly TRBD2 (5 bases). Written as DNA, the CDR3 is TGCAGTGCTAGAGATGGTGGCGCGCGGGCGGGCCGGCCCTACGAGCAGTACTTC. Translating it yields CSARDGGARAGRPYEQYF.